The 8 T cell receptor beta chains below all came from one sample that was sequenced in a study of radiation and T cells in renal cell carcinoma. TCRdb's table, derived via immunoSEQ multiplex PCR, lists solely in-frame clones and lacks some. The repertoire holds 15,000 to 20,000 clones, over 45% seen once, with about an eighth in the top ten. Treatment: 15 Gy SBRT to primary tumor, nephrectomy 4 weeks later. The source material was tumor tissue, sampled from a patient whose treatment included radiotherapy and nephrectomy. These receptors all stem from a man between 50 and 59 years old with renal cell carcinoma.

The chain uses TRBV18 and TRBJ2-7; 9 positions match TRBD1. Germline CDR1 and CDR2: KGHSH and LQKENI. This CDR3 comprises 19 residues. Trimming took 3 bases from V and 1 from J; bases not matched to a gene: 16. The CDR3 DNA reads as TGTGCCAGCTCACCCCGATTAAATTTCCGGGACAGGGAATCCTACGAGCAGTACTTC. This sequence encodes CASSPRLNFRDRESYEQYF.

This CDR3 is CASSFGGGETQYF. As DNA, the CDR3 is TGTGCCAGCAGCTTCGGCGGGGGGGAGACCCAGTACTTC. This chain links TRBV7-2 with TRBJ2-5; 8 bases are shared with TRBD2. Per the germline V gene, CDR1 is SGHTA and CDR2 is FQGNSA. The CDR3 covers 13 residues. J lost 5 bases, V lost 3 bases, and 2 bases had no gene match.

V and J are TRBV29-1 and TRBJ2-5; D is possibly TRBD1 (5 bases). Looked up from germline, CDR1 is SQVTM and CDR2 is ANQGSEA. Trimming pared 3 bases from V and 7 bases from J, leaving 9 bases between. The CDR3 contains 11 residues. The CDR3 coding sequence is TGCAGCGTTGACAGGGTAGGGACCCAGTACTTC. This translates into CSVDRVGTQYF.

The CDR3 DNA sequence: TGCGCCAGCAGCTTGGCTGGGGGTGAAGTAGCTTTCTTT. Residues: CASSLAGGEVAFF. This chain links TRBV5-1 with TRBJ1-1, with a tentative D call TRBD1 (5 bases). V lost 0 bases, J lost 10 bases, and 13 bases lay in between. Germline CDR1 and CDR2: SGHRS and YFSETQ. The CDR3 runs to 13 residues. The full variable domain, rest sourced from reference TRBV5-1 and TRBJ1-1, is KAGVTQTPRYLIKTRGQQVTLSCSPISGHRSVSWYQQTPGQGLQFLFEYFSETQRNKGNFPGRFSGRQFSNSRSEMNVSTLELGDSALYLCASSLAGGEVAFFGQGTRLTVV.

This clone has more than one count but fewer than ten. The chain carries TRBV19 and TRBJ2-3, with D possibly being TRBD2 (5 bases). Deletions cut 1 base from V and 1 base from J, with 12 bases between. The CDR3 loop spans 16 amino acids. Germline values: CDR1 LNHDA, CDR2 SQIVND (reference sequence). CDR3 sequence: CASSIGVRTGTDTQYF. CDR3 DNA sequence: TGTGCCAGTAGTATAGGGGTACGGACTGGCACAGATACGCAGTATTTT.

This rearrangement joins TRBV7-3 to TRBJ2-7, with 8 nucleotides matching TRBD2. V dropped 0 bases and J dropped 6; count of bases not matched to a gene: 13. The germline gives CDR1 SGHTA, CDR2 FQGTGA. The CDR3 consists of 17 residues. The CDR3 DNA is TGTGCCAGCAGCTTAACGTCGTCGAGCGGGAGATCGGGCGAGCAGTACTTC. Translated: CASSLTSSSGRSGEQYF. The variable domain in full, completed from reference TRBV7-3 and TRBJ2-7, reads GAGVSQTPSNKVTEKGKYVELRCDPISGHTALYWYRQSLGQGPEFLIYFQGTGAADDSGLPNDRFFAVRPEGSVSTLKIQRTERGDSAVYLCASSLTSSSGRSGEQYFGPGTRLTVT.

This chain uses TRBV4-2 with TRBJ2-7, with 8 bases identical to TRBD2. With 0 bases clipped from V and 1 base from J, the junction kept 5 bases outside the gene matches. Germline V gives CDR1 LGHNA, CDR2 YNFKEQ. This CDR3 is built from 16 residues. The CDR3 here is CASSQDLGGGSYEQYF. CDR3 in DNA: TGTGCCAGCAGCCAAGATCTCGGCGGGGGGTCCTACGAGCAGTACTTC.

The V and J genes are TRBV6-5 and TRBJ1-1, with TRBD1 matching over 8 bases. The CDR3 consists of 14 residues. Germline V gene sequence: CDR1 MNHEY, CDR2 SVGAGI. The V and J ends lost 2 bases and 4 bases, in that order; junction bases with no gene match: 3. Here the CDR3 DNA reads TGTGCCAGCAGTTACGTGGGGACAGGCACTGAAGCTTTCTTT. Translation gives CASSYVGTGTEAFF.